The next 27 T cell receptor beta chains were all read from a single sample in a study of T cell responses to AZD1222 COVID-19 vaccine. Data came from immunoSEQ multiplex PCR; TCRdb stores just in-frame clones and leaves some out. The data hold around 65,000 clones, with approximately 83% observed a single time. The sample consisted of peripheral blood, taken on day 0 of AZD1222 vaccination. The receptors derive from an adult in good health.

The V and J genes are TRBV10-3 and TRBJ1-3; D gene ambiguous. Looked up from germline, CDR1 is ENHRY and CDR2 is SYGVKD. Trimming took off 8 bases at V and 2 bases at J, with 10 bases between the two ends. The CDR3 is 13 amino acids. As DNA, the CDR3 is TGTGCCATCGAGAGGGAGACTGGAAACACCATATATTTT. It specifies CAIERETGNTIYF.

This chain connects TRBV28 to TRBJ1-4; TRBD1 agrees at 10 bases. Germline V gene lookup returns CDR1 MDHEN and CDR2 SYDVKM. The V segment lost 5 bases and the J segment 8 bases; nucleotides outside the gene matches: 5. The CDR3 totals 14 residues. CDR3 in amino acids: CASSRDRGREKLFF. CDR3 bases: TGTGCCAGCAGTCGGGACAGGGGAAGGGAAAAACTGTTTTTT.

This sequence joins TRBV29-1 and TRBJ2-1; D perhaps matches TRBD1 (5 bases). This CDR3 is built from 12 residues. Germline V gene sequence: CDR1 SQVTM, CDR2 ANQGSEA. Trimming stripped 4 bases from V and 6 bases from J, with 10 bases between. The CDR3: CSVGREGNEQFF. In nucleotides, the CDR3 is TGCAGCGTTGGCAGGGAAGGCAATGAGCAGTTCTTC.

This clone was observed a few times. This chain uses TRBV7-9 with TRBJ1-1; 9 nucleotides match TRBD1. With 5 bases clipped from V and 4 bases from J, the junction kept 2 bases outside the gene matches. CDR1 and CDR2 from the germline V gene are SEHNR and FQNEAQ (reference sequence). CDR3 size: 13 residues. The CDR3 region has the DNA TGTGCCAGCAGCCGGACAGGGGTCACTGAAGCTTTCTTT. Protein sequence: CASSRTGVTEAFF.

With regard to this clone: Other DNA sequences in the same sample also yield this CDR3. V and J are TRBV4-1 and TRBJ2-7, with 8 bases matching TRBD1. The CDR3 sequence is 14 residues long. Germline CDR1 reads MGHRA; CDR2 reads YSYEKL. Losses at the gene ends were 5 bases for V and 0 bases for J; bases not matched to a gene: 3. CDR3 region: CASSWTGSSYEQYF. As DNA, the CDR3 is TGCGCCAGCAGCTGGACAGGGTCCTCCTACGAGCAGTACTTC.

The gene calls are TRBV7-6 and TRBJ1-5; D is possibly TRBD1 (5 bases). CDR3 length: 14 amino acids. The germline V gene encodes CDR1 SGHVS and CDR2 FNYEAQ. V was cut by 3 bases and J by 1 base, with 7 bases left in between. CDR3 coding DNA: TGTGCCAGCAGCTTGGGGGAAAGCAATCAGCCCCAGCATTTT. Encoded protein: CASSLGESNQPQHF.

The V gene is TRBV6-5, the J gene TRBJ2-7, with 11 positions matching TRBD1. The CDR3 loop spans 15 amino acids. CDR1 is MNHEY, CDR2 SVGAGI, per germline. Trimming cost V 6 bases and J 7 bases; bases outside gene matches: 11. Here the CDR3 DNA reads TGTGCCAGCAGCAGCTGGGACAGGGGGTTTGGGGAGCAGTACTTC. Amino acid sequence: CASSSWDRGFGEQYF.

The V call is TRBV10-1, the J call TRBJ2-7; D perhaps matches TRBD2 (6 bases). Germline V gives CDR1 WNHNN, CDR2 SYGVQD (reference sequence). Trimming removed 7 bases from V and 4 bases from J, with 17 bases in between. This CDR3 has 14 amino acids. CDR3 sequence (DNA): TGCGCCAGCATCGACGGAGGGGCCCAATACGAGCAGTACTTC. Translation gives CASIDGGAQYEQYF.

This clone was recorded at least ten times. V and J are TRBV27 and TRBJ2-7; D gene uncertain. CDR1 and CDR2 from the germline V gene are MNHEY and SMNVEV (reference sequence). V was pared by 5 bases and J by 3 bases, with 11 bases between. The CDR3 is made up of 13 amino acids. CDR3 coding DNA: TGTGCCAGCAGTGACACTATTTTCTACGAGCAGTACTTC. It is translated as CASSDTIFYEQYF.

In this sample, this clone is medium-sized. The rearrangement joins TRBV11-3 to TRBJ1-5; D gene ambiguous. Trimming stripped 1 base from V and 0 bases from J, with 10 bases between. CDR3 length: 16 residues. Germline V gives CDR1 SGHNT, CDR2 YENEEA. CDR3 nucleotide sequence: TGTGCCAGCAGCTTAGTGGAACAATATAGCAATCAGCCCCAGCATTTT. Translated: CASSLVEQYSNQPQHF.

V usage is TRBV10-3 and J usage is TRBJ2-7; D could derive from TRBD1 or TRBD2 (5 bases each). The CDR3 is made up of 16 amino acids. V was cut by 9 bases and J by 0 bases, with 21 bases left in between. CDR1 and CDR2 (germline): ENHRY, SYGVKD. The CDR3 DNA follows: TGTGCCATAGCTACTCCCACAGCGAGGGGCTCCTACGAGCAGTACTTC. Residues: CAIATPTARGSYEQYF.

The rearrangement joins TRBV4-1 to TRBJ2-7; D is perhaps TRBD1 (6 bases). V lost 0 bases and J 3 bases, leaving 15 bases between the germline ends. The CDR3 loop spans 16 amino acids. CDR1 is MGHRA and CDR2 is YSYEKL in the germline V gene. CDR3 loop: CASSQDRARGIYEQYF. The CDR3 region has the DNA TGCGCCAGCAGCCAAGACCGGGCCAGGGGAATCTACGAGCAGTACTTC.

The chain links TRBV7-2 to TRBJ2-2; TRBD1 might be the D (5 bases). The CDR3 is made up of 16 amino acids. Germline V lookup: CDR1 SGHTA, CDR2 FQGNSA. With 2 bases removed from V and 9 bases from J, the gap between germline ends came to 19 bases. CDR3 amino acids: CASSLNDVRVVRELFF. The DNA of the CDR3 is TGTGCCAGCAGCTTAAACGACGTCAGGGTTGTGCGGGAGCTGTTTTTT.

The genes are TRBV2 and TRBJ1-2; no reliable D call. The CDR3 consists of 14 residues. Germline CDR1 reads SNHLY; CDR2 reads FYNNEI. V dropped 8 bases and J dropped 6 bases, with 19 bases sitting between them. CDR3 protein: CASRPQDGRNGYTF. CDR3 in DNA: TGTGCCAGCCGACCCCAGGACGGAAGAAATGGCTACACCTTC.

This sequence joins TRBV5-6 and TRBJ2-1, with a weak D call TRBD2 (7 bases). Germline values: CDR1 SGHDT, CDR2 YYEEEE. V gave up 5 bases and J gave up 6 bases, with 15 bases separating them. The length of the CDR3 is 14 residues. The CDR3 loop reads CASSRSGTLNEQFF. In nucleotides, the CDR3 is TGTGCCAGCAGTAGAAGCGGGACACTCAATGAGCAGTTCTTC.

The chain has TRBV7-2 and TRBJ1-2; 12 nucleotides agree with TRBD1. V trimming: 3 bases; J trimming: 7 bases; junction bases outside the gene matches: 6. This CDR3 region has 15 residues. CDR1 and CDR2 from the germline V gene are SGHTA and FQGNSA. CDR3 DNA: TGTGCCAGCAGCTTTTTGGGACAGGGGGCGGGTGGCTACACCTTC. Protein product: CASSFLGQGAGGYTF.

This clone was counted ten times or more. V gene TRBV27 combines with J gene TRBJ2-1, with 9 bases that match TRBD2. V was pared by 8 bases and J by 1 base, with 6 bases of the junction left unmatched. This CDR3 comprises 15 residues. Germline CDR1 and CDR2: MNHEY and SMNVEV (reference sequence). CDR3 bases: TGTGCCAGCGGCCCCCTAGCGGGGTCCTACAATGAGCAGTTCTTC. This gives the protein CASGPLAGSYNEQFF.

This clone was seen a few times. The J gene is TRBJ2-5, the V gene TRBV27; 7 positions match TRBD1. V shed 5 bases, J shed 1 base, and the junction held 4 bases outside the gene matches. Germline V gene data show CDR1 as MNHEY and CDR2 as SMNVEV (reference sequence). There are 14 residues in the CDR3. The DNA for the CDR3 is TGTGCCAGCAGTACCGACAGGGCCCAAGAGACCCAGTACTTC. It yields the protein CASSTDRAQETQYF.

This CDR3 reads CASSMDSRSYNEQFF. The CDR3 DNA reads TGTGCCAGTAGTATGGACTCCCGCTCCTACAATGAGCAGTTCTTC. The V gene is TRBV19, the J gene TRBJ2-1; perhaps TRBD2 as D (5 bases). CDR1 is LNHDA, CDR2 SQIVND, per germline (reference sequence). Trimming removed 3 bases from V and 0 bases from J, with 9 bases in between. The CDR3 runs 15 residues.

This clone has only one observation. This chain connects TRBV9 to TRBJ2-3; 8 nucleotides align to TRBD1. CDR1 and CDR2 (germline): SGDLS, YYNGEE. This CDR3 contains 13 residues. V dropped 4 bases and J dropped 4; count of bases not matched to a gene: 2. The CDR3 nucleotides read TGTGCCAGCAGCTCAGGGGGCGCAGATACGCAGTATTTT. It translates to CASSSGGADTQYF.

The CDR3 DNA sequence: TGTGCCATCAGTGTTGGCGACCGTGGCGCTGAAGCTTTCTTT. As protein: CAISVGDRGAEAFF. The rearrangement uses TRBV10-3 and TRBJ1-1; no clear D. The length of the CDR3 is 14 residues. Trimming took off 4 bases at V and 6 bases at J, with 15 bases between the two ends. From germline, CDR1 is ENHRY and CDR2 SYGVKD.

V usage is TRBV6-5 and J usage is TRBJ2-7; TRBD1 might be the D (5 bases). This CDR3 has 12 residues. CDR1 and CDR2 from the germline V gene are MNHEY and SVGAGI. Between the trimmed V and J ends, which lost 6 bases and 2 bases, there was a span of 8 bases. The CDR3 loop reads CASRGQTYEQYF. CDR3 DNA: TGTGCCAGCAGAGGACAAACCTACGAGCAGTACTTC.

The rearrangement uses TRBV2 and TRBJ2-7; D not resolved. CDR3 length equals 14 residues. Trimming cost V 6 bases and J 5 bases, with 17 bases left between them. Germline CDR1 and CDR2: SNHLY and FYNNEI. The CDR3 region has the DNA TGTGCCAGCAGGGTCTTCGTTCAGGTCGACGAGCAGTACTTC. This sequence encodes CASRVFVQVDEQYF.

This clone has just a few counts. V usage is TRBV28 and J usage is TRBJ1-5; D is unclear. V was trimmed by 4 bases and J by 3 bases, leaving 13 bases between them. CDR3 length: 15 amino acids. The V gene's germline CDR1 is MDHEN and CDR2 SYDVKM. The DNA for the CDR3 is TGTGCCAGCAGTTCTCCCGCGCAGATCAATCAGCCCCAGCATTTT. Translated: CASSSPAQINQPQHF. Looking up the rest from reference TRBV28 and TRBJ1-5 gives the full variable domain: DVKVTQSSRYLVKRTGEKVFLECVQDMDHENMFWYRQDPGLGLRLIYFSYDVKMKEKGDIPEGYSVSREKKERFSLILESASTNQTSMYLCASSSPAQINQPQHFGDGTRLSIL.

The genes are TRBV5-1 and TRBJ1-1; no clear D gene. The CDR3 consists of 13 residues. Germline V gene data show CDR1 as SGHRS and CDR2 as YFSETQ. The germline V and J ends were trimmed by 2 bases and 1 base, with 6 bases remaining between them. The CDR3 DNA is TGCGCCAGCAGCTTATTGGAGAACACTGAAGCTTTCTTT. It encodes CASSLLENTEAFF.

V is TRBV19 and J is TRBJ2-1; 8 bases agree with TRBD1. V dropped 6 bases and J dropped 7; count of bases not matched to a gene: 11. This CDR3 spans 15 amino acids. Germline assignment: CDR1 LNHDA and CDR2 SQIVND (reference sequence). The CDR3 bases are TGTGCCAGTAGCTCGACAGGGGCTATGGAGAATGAGCAGTTCTTC. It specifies CASSSTGAMENEQFF.

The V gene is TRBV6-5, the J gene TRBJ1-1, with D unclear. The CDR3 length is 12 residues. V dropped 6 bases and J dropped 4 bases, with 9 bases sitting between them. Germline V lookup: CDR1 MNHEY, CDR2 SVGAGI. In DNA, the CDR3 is TGTGCCAGCAGGTCGGTCTCCACTGAAGCTTTCTTT. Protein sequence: CASRSVSTEAFF.